The 5 T cell receptor beta chains below come from one sample, sequenced in a study of OX40 agonist ivuxolimab in advanced cancers. The repertoire was sequenced with immunoSEQ multiplex PCR; TCRdb's copy has only in-frame clones and lacks some. The profile shows 70,000 to 95,000 clones, around 88% of them singletons. Material: CD4+ or CD8+ T cells sorted from blood, obtained in a trial of the OX40 agonist ivuxolimab. These TCRs come from an adult with an advanced solid tumor such as melanoma, head and neck, liver or kidney cancer.

V and J are TRBV7-6 and TRBJ2-3, with 7 bases matching TRBD2. Germline values: CDR1 SGHVS, CDR2 FNYEAQ. J was trimmed by 2 bases and V by 1 base; bases with no gene match: 6. The CDR3 has 16 residues. The CDR3 region is CASSLDSREYTDTQYF. The CDR3 DNA sequence: TGTGCCAGCAGCTTAGACTCGCGGGAGTACACAGATACGCAGTATTTT.

V and J are TRBV29-1 and TRBJ2-5; a weak D match, TRBD2 (5 bases). V was pared by 5 bases and J by 4 bases, with 14 bases between. This CDR3 has 13 residues. Germline values: CDR1 SQVTM, CDR2 ANQGSEA. The CDR3 coding sequence is TGCAGCGTTCTCGCGGGCCTGCGAGAGACCCAGTACTTC. Translating gives CSVLAGLRETQYF.

This chain uses TRBV19 with TRBJ1-1; 10 bases line up with TRBD1. CDR3 size: 17 residues. In germline, CDR1 is LNHDA, CDR2 SQIVND (reference sequence). The V gene end was trimmed by 5 bases and the J gene end by 4 bases; junction bases not matched to a gene: 13. The CDR3 region is CASSPRLGTGAVTEAFF. The CDR3 DNA reads as TGTGCCAGTAGTCCTCGACTCGGGACAGGGGCGGTCACTGAAGCTTTCTTT.

This chain joins TRBV7-2 and TRBJ2-7, with TRBD1 as a possible D gene (7 bases). V dropped 2 bases and J dropped 0 bases, with 11 bases sitting between them. Per germline, CDR1 SGHTA and CDR2 FQGNSA. The CDR3 loop spans 15 amino acids. The DNA for the CDR3 is TGTGCCAGCAGCTTACGCGGGGACAGCTCCTACGAGCAGTACTTC. Encoded protein: CASSLRGDSSYEQYF.

V and J are TRBV7-9 and TRBJ2-1, with 11 bases matching TRBD1. Trimming cost V 1 base and J 7 bases; bases outside gene matches: 6. Germline V gene lookup returns CDR1 SEHNR and CDR2 FQNEAQ (reference sequence). There are 16 residues in the CDR3. The CDR3 DNA reads as TGTGCCAGCAGCTTAGGAGGACAGGGGGCGCGTAATGAGCAGTTCTTC. Protein sequence: CASSLGGQGARNEQFF.